This TCR beta chain was sequenced in a study of early T cells in non-severe SARS-CoV-2 infection. At the level of the study: The chains were unpaired, and the sequenced material was bulk RNA from unsorted whole blood.

This clonotype has a count of ten or more. The V gene's germline CDR1 is MNHEY and CDR2 SMNVEV (reference sequence). V lost 5 bases and J lost 4; bases outside the gene matches: 3. CDR3 length: 15 residues. From the 5' RACE reads, TCRdb called clonotypes with MiXCR, one entry per CDR3 protein. This sample carries almost 45,000 distinct CDR3 sequences, 5.5% to 6.5% of them seen once, and the ten largest clones take around an eighth. The sample consisted of whole blood. The chain combines TRBV27 with TRBJ2-1, with 12 bases matching TRBD2. The clonotype originates from an adult who was a healthcare worker with PCR-confirmed SARS-CoV-2 infection or an uninfected control (not recorded which). CDR3 in DNA: TGTGCCAGCAGTGAAGGACTAGCGGGGTACAATGAGCAGTTCTTC. Its translation: CASSEGLAGYNEQFF.